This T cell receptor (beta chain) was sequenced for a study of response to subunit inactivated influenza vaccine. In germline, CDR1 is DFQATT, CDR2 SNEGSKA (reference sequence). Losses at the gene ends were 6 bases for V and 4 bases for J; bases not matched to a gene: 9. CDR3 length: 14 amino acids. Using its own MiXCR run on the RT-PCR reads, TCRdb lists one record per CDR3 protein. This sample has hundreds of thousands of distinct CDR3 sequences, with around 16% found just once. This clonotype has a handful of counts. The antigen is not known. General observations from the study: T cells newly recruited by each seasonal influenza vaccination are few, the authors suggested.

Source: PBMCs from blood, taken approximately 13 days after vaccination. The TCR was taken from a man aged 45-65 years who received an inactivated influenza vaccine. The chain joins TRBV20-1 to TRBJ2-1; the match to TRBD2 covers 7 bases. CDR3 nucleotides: TGCAGTGCCCGGGACTACCCCTGGTACAATGAGCAGTTCTTC. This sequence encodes CSARDYPWYNEQFF.